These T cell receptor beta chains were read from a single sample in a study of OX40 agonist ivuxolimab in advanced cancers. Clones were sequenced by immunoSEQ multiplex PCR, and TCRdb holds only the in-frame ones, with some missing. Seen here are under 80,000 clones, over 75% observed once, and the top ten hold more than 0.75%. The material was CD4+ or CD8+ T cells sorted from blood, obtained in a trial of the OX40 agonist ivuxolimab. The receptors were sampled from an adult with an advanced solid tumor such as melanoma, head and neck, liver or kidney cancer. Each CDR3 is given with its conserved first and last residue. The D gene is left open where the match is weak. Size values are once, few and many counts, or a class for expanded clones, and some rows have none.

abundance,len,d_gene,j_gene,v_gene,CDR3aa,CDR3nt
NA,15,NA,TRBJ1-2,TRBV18,CASSPLSKEAYGYTF,TGTGCCAGCTCACCACTGTCCAAGGAGGCCTATGGCTACACCTTC
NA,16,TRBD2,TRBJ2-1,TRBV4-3,CASSQRPGLAGAEQFF,TGCGCCAGCAGCCAACGTCCGGGACTAGCGGGAGCGGAGCAGTTCTTC
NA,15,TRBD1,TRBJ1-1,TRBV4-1,CASSQRDRANTEAFF,TGCGCCAGCAGCCAACGGGACAGGGCGAACACTGAAGCTTTCTTT
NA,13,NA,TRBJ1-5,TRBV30,CAWSVMGNQPQHF,TGTGCCTGGAGTGTAATGGGCAATCAGCCCCAGCATTTT
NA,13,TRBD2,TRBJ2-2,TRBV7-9,CASAGGRTGELFF,TGTGCCAGCGCTGGCGGGAGGACCGGGGAGCTGTTTTTT
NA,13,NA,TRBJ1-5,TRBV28,CASRNDPGAEQHF,TGTGCCAGCAGGAACGACCCCGGGGCAGAGCAGCATTTT
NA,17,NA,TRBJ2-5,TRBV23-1,CASSQSPGQGWQETQYF,TGCGCCAGCAGTCAATCCCCGGGTCAGGGATGGCAAGAGACCCAGTACTTC
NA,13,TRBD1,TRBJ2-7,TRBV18,CASSPGQFYEQYF,TGTGCCAGCTCACCGGGACAGTTCTACGAGCAGTACTTC
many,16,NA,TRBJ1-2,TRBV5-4,CASSLGGWLGLAGYTF,TGTGCCAGCAGCTTGGGGGGGTGGTTGGGGCTCGCTGGCTACACCTTC
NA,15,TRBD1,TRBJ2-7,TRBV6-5,CASSPGQGVRYEQYF,TGTGCCAGCAGCCCCGGACAGGGAGTTAGATACGAGCAGTACTTC
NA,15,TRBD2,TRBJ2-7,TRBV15,CATSRGGSMSYEQYF,TGTGCCACCAGCAGAGGCGGGAGTATGTCCTACGAGCAGTACTTC
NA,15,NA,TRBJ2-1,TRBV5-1,CASSLGGRSYNEQFF,TGCGCCAGCAGCTTGGGGGGTAGAAGCTACAATGAGCAGTTCTTC
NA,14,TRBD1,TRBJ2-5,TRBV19,CASSTVTGGKTQYF,TGTGCCAGTAGTACTGTGACAGGGGGAAAGACCCAGTACTTC
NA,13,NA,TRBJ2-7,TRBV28,CASGTPNSREQYF,TGTGCCAGCGGCACGCCTAATTCGCGCGAGCAGTACTTC
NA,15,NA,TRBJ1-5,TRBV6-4,CASSEDSLSNQPQHF,TGTGCCAGCAGTGAGGACAGTCTAAGCAATCAGCCCCAGCATTTT
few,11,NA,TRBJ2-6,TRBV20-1,CSASGANVLTF,TGCAGCGCTTCTGGGGCCAACGTCCTGACTTTC